These T cell receptor beta chains were read from a single sample in a study of T-cell memory formation after mild COVID-19. TCRdb re-derived calls from the 5' RACE reads in MiXCR, one entry per CDR3 protein. This sample carries about 150,000 distinct CDR3 sequences, 6% to 7% of them seen once, and the ten largest clones take about 2.1%. The sample was PBMCs or a T cell subset sorted from them (not recorded which). Receptors originate from an adult woman who had mild COVID-19 (a few samples of this study predate the infection). Cell type and time point are not known. Both conserved end residues are part of each CDR3. The D gene is left open where the match is weak. Only some rows state a clone size, as once, few, many or a class for expanded clones.

cdr3_aa cdr3_nt j_call v_call d_call clone_size
CSGAGQSYGYTF TGCAGCGGGGCCGGACAGTCCTATGGCTACACCTTC TRBJ1-2 TRBV29-1 - few
CASSSAGALDTQYF TGTGCCAGCAGCTCAGCGGGAGCTTTAGATACGCAGTATTTT TRBJ2-3 TRBV27 TRBD2 -
CSAPFGGNTGELFF TGCAGTGCTCCATTCGGTGGGAACACCGGGGAGCTGTTTTTT TRBJ2-2 TRBV20-1 - many
CASSVRPGQGNTEAFF TGTGCCAGCAGTGTCCGGCCAGGGCAGGGGAACACTGAAGCTTTCTTT TRBJ1-1 TRBV6-1 - -
CASRQGPNQPQHF TGTGCCAGCAGACAGGGCCCCAATCAGCCCCAGCATTTT TRBJ1-5 TRBV12-3/TRBV12-4 - many
CSARAGGIYEQYF TGCAGTGCTAGAGCTGGGGGCATCTACGAGCAGTACTTC TRBJ2-7 TRBV20-1 - many
CASSGGTSVDEQYF TGCGCCAGCAGTGGGGGGACTAGCGTCGACGAGCAGTACTTC TRBJ2-7 TRBV5-1 TRBD2 few
CSVSGGGTSQTQYF TGCAGCGTCTCCGGGGGTGGGACAAGTCAGACCCAGTACTTC TRBJ2-5 TRBV29-1 - many
CAISVQETGSDTQYF TGTGCCATCAGTGTCCAAGAGACGGGTTCAGATACGCAGTATTTT TRBJ2-3 TRBV10-3 - many
CASSLMAVGLAGAGANVLTF TGTGCCAGCAGCTTAATGGCGGTGGGGCTAGCGGGAGCTGGGGCCAACGTCCTGACTTTC TRBJ2-6 TRBV7-2 TRBD2 many
CASRPTGDMGKLFF TGTGCCAGCAGACCGACCGGGGATATGGGAAAACTGTTTTTT TRBJ1-4 TRBV27 - many
CASSHLGLAGGPGEQYF TGCGCCAGCAGCCACTTAGGACTAGCGGGAGGGCCGGGCGAGCAGTACTTC TRBJ2-7 TRBV4-3 TRBD2 many
CASSQGRGAKNIQYF TGTGCCAGCAGCCAAGGAAGGGGGGCCAAAAACATTCAGTACTTC TRBJ2-4 TRBV4-2 - -
CASSGEGISNQPQHF TGTGCCAGCAGCGGAGAGGGTATTAGCAATCAGCCCCAGCATTTT TRBJ1-5 TRBV12-3/TRBV12-4 - many
CASSLINLPLYEQYF TGTGCCAGCAGTTTAATTAACCTTCCCCTCTACGAGCAGTACTTC TRBJ2-7 TRBV27 - -
CASSVKNTEAFF TGTGCCAGCTCAGTTAAGAACACTGAAGCTTTCTTT TRBJ1-1 TRBV18 - many
CASFERNTEAFF TGTGCCAGCTTCGAGAGGAACACTGAAGCTTTCTTT TRBJ1-1 TRBV18 - many
CASSQARTAGSEQYF TGCGCCAGCAGCCAAGCTCGGACTGCTGGATCCGAGCAGTACTTC TRBJ2-7 TRBV4-1 - many
CATSDGRGHRSEAFF TGTGCCACCAGTGATGGCAGGGGGCACCGGTCTGAAGCTTTCTTT TRBJ1-1 TRBV24-1 TRBD1 few
CASSLTSGRGDTQYF TGTGCCAGCAGCCTGACTAGCGGGAGGGGAGATACGCAGTATTTT TRBJ2-3 TRBV7-2 TRBD2 many
CASSPKLLTGGSYEQYF TGTGCCAGCTCACCAAAATTGCTAACAGGGGGGTCCTACGAGCAGTACTTC TRBJ2-7 TRBV18 TRBD1 many
CSVVPHITSRETQYF TGCAGCGTTGTTCCCCACATAACTAGCCGGGAGACCCAGTACTTC TRBJ2-5 TRBV29-1 - -
CASSFRGGTGANYGYTF TGTGCCAGCAGCTTCAGGGGAGGGACGGGAGCCAACTATGGCTACACCTTC TRBJ1-2 TRBV7-9 - many
CSARRMGAYNEQFF TGCAGTGCTAGACGCATGGGGGCGTACAATGAGCAGTTCTTC TRBJ2-1 TRBV20-1 - many
CATHRGSATDLDTQYF TGCGCCACCCATCGGGGTAGCGCTACGGATTTGGATACGCAGTATTTT TRBJ2-3 TRBV5-1 - many
CASSSYIGTPNEKLFF TGTGCCAGCAGCTCCTACATCGGGACACCTAATGAAAAACTGTTTTTT TRBJ1-4 TRBV7-9 - few
CATSQGDAKETQYF TGTGCCACCTCCCAGGGGGACGCCAAAGAGACCCAGTACTTC TRBJ2-5 TRBV12-3/TRBV12-4 TRBD1 many
CSAALEGRGEAFF TGCAGTGCCGCTCTTGAAGGGAGGGGGGAAGCTTTCTTT TRBJ1-1 TRBV20-1 - many
CASSFSGNEKLFF TGTGCCAGCAGTTTTTCGGGGAACGAAAAACTGTTTTTT TRBJ1-4 TRBV12-3/TRBV12-4 - -
CASSLQGTLGNTEAFF TGTGCCAGCAGCCTACAGGGGACCCTAGGGAACACTGAAGCTTTCTTT TRBJ1-1 TRBV11-3 TRBD1 -
CASSLATGALETQYF TGCGCCAGCAGCTTGGCCACGGGGGCGTTGGAGACCCAGTACTTC TRBJ2-5 TRBV5-1 - -
CASSLGLLAGNTGELFF TGTGCCAGCAGCTTAGGACTGCTAGCGGGGAACACCGGGGAGCTGTTTTTT TRBJ2-2 TRBV7-9 TRBD2 many
CSVGSQRGNTEAFF TGCAGCGTTGGGTCCCAAAGGGGTAACACTGAAGCTTTCTTT TRBJ1-1 TRBV29-1 - few
CASSQGGSFTEAFF TGTGCCAGCAGCCAGGGGGGCAGTTTCACTGAAGCTTTCTTT TRBJ1-1 TRBV12-3/TRBV12-4 TRBD1 many
CASSYMDRAYEQYF TGTGCCAGCAGCTACATGGACAGGGCGTACGAGCAGTACTTC TRBJ2-7 TRBV5-6 TRBD1 -
CASSLGRDNLKGHYGYTF TGTGCCAGCAGCCTGGGCCGGGACAACCTAAAGGGCCACTATGGCTACACCTTC TRBJ1-2 TRBV9 - -
CSARVSGGGPLNPLDTQYF TGCAGTGCTAGAGTTTCAGGGGGAGGGCCTCTGAATCCTCTCGATACGCAGTATTTT TRBJ2-3 TRBV20-1 - few
CASSLSRGYPGELFF TGTGCCAGCAGTTTAAGTAGGGGGTACCCCGGGGAGCTGTTTTTT TRBJ2-2 TRBV12-3/TRBV12-4 - -
CASSRASGSWEKNIQYF TGTGCCAGCAGCCGAGCTAGCGGGAGTTGGGAAAAAAACATTCAGTACTTC TRBJ2-4 TRBV4-2 TRBD2 few
CASSEGGLAGDYGELFF TGTGCCAGCAGTGAGGGAGGACTAGCGGGAGATTACGGGGAGCTGTTTTTT TRBJ2-2 TRBV6-1 TRBD2 few
CATSDLAGSYNEQFF TGTGCCACCAGTGACCTAGCGGGAAGCTACAATGAGCAGTTCTTC TRBJ2-1 TRBV24-1 TRBD2 few
CASSLAPVGGRAEAFF TGTGCCAGCAGTTTAGCGCCTGTCGGGGGGCGGGCTGAAGCTTTCTTT TRBJ1-1 TRBV12-3/TRBV12-4 - few
CASSRTSVSYNEQFF TGTGCCAGCAGTCGTACTAGCGTTTCGTACAATGAGCAGTTCTTC TRBJ2-1 TRBV3-1 TRBD2 -
CASSLWGRPTDTQYF TGTGCCAGCAGTTTATGGGGCAGACCCACAGATACGCAGTATTTT TRBJ2-3 TRBV27 - few
CASSFQRDPNEQFF TGTGCCAGCAGCTTCCAGCGGGACCCCAATGAGCAGTTCTTC TRBJ2-1 TRBV7-9 TRBD2 many
CASSQDSARLSGANVLTF TGTGCCAGCAGCCAAGATTCGGCTAGACTCTCTGGGGCCAACGTCCTGACTTTC TRBJ2-6 TRBV3-1 - -
CAISAATGSYEQYF TGTGCCATCAGTGCCGCGACAGGCTCCTACGAGCAGTACTTC TRBJ2-7 TRBV10-3 - -
CASSLRGADTQYF TGTGCCAGCAGCTTACGGGGCGCAGATACGCAGTATTTT TRBJ2-3 TRBV7-9 - few
CASSFSGSVYNEQFF TGTGCCAGCAGTTTTAGCGGGAGCGTTTACAATGAGCAGTTCTTC TRBJ2-1 TRBV2 TRBD2 -
CASSLTGGYGYTF TGTGCCAGCAGCCTCACAGGGGGCTATGGCTACACCTTC TRBJ1-2 TRBV25-1 TRBD1 many
CASSVRPGGGSTEAFF TGTGCCAGCAGTGTGAGGCCCGGGGGAGGAAGCACTGAAGCTTTCTTT TRBJ1-1 TRBV2 - -
CASSQDPPYRRDTQYF TGCGCCAGCAGCCAAGATCCTCCCTACCGACGGGATACGCAGTATTTT TRBJ2-3 TRBV4-1 - many
CASSFLDRSNTEAFF TGTGCCAGCAGCTTTTTGGACAGATCGAACACTGAAGCTTTCTTT TRBJ1-1 TRBV7-6 - many
CASNLGWSQPQHF TGTGCCAGCAACTTAGGGTGGAGCCAGCCCCAGCATTTT TRBJ1-5 TRBV6-1 - -